The clone carrying this T cell receptor (beta chain) was seen only once. Its antigen is not identified. This sample stems from a study of T cell responses to AZD1222 COVID-19 vaccine. Whole-study findings and limits: It should be noted that donors were predominantly white British and more often female, and clonal diversity was possibly underestimated. Targeting of unmutated variant regions was reportedly seen in nearly half of spike-specific TCRs. Repertoires were collected only later (after the peak T cell response had occurred).

Generated by immunoSEQ multiplex PCR, the TCRdb table keeps only in-frame clones and is missing some. Of about 170,000 clones listed, 80% to 95% were seen once; the top ten hold approximately 3.9%. Germline V gene sequence: CDR1 SGHVS, CDR2 FNYEAQ. The V gene end was trimmed by 5 bases and the J gene end by 0 bases; junction bases not matched to a gene: 7. This CDR3 comprises 17 residues. The chain carries TRBV7-6 and TRBJ2-2; TRBD2 matches 9 bases. The material was peripheral blood, obtained on day 0 of AZD1222 vaccination. The sequence came from an adult in good health. CDR3 DNA: TGTGCCAGCAGCCACCCCGCGGGGGGGGCGAACACCGGGGAGCTGTTTTTT. Amino acids: CASSHPAGGANTGELFF.